Detailed here is one T cell receptor beta chain. The antigen is unknown. The protocol was immunoSEQ multiplex PCR, while the TCRdb copy is restricted to in-frame clones and leaves out a portion. The sample carries roughly 20,000 clones, about four fifths recorded once. This entry comes from a study of somatic mutations in cytotoxic T cells in rheumatoid arthritis. Across the whole study: The researchers flow-sorted some T-cell populations stained with V beta antibodies and got nearly 100% purity, and these included V beta1+ cells sequenced for TCRB. The study's findings and limits: Nobody had found out which antigens the expanded CD8+ clones targeted.

The sequencing input was CD8+ T cells sorted from blood. This receptor was taken from an adult with rheumatoid arthritis.

CDR3 amino acids: CASSKAPPKQPQHF. Written as DNA, the CDR3 is TGTGCCAGCAGCAAAGCCCCCCCCAAACAGCCCCAGCATTTT. V usage is TRBV21-1 and J usage is TRBJ1-5; the D call in the table, TRBD1, was not verified against the DNA. TRBV21-1 is given as a pseudogene. The CDR3 spans 14 residues.